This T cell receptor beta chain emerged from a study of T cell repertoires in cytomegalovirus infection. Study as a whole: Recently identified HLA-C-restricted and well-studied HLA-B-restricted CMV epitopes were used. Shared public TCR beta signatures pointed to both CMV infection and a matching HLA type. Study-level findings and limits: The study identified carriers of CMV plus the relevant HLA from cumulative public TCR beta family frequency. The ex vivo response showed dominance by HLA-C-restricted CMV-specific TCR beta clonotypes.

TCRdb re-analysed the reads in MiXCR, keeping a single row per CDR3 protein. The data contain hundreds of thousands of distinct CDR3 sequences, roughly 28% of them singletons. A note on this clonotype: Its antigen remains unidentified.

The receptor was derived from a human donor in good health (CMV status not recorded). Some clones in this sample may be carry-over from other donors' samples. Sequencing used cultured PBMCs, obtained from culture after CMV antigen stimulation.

The CDR3 DNA reads TGTGCCAGCAGTTTCCGAGGGAATTCCTACAATGAGCAGTTCTTC. Protein sequence: CASSFRGNSYNEQFF. The chain joins TRBV28 to TRBJ2-1; perhaps TRBD2 as D (5 bases). The germline V gene encodes CDR1 MDHEN and CDR2 SYDVKM. There are 15 residues in the CDR3. V was trimmed by 3 bases and J by 1 base, leaving 10 bases between them.